The entry below describes one TCR beta chain. What it binds is not known. The data were obtained in a study of CD8 T cells in ankylosing spondylitis. Regarding the study as a whole: Characteristic, it appeared, of ankylosing spondylitis blood was a TCR beta motif of seven or eight highly homologous variants. Researchers reportedly found disease-linked clones significantly enriched in matched ankylosing spondylitis synovial fluid. Peripheral blood samples showed relatively rare disease-linked clones, and these clones were CD8+.

Researchers built TCR beta libraries using quantitative 5'-RACE with molecular barcodes. TCRdb passed the 5' RACE reads through MiXCR, listing each CDR3 protein once. The sample has about 200,000 distinct CDR3 sequences, roughly 24% seen once. This CDR3 is built from 13 residues. Germline trimming cut 8 bases from V and 7 bases from J; bases unmatched to any gene: 11. CDR1 is SQVTM, CDR2 ANQGSEA, per germline. The receptor's source is a male donor with ankylosing spondylitis or in good health (not recorded which). This chain joins TRBV29-1 and TRBJ2-7; 10 bases are a match to TRBD2. The source material was blood, either unsorted or a sorted T cell fraction (not recorded which). In DNA form, the CDR3 reads TGCAGCCCCATTAAAGCGGGAGGGTCTGAGCAGTACTTC. Its translation is CSPIKAGGSEQYF.